The rows below give T cell receptor beta chains drawn from one sample of a study of blood T cell repertoires in COVID-19. Data came from immunoSEQ multiplex PCR; TCRdb stores just in-frame clones and leaves some out. This repertoire shows 30,000 to 40,000 clones, nearly 95% found once; its top ten account for 5.2%. The sample taken for sequencing was peripheral blood. The origin of the receptors is a human donor in a cohort sampled during active COVID-19. Each CDR3 is given with its conserved first and last residue. Clone size appears in some rows only: once, few, many, or a class for an expanded clone.

J gene,V gene,clone size,CDR3 protein
TRBJ1-5,TRBV11-3,NA,CASSCQPAEGSQPQHF
TRBJ1-4,TRBV9,NA,CASSEEGATNEKLFF
TRBJ2-3,TRBV15,once,CATSGDRATDTQYF
TRBJ2-3,TRBV4-1,NA,CASSQGPLGTGSDTQYF
TRBJ1-5,TRBV28,once,CASSLKGQGGNQPQHF
TRBJ2-3,TRBV18,few,CASSAWTGEAQYF
TRBJ1-2,TRBV6-5,NA,CASSYRTGTYGYTF
TRBJ1-1,TRBV7-9,once,CASSFLQGSPNTEAFF
TRBJ2-7,TRBV27,NA,CASSYGTTHGEQYF
TRBJ1-5,TRBV18,NA,CASSLGTGGNQPQHF
TRBJ1-2,TRBV3-1/TRBV3-2,NA,CASSQLRDGDISYGYTF
TRBJ1-5,TRBV6-5,NA,CASGGQGYQPQHF